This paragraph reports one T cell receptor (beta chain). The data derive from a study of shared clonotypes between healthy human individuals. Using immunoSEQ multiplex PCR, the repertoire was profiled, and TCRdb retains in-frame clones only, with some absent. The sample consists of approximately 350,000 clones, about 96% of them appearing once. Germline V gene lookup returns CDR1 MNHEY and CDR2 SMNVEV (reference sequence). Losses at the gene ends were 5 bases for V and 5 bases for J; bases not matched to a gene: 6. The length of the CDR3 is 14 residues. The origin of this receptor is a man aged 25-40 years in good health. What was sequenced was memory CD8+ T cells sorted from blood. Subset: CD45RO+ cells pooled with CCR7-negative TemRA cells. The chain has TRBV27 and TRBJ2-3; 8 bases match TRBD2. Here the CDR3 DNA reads TGTGCCAGCAGTGAGGTCGGGGGGGAAGATACGCAGTATTTT. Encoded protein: CASSEVGGEDTQYF.